The 5 T cell receptor beta chains below come from one sample, sequenced in a study of cytomegalovirus exposure and HLA in healthy donors. The PCR employed 60 Vbeta primers together with 13 Jbeta primers. Assay used: immunoSEQ multiplex PCR; TCRdb lists only in-frame clones, some missing. Its clone listing holds approximately 110,000 clones. The sequenced material came from PBMCs. The receptors derive from a man between 18 and 29 years old in good health and CMV-seronegative.

This rearrangement joins TRBV7-8 to TRBJ1-5, with a tentative D call TRBD1 (6 bases). Trimming removed 6 bases from V and 1 base from J, with 16 bases in between. CDR1 is SGHVS and CDR2 is FQNEAQ in the germline V gene. This CDR3 spans 16 amino acids. The CDR3 sequence is CASRKGLQGSNQPQHF. The DNA for the CDR3 is TGTGCCAGCAGGAAAGGATTACAGGGCAGCAATCAGCCCCAGCATTTT.

The chain employs TRBV6-1 and TRBJ2-5, with 7 bases matching TRBD2. This CDR3 comprises 12 residues. V lost 8 bases and J lost 3; bases outside the gene matches: 3. Per germline, CDR1 MNHNS and CDR2 SASEGT. The CDR3 DNA follows: TGTGCCAGCCTACTAGCGAAAGAGACCCAGTACTTC. The encoded protein is CASLLAKETQYF.

The V call is TRBV25-1, the J call TRBJ2-7, with 8 bases identical to TRBD1. CDR3 length equals 14 residues. Germline V gene sequence: CDR1 MGHDK, CDR2 SYGVNS. V was clipped by 3 bases and J by 6 bases; unmatched bases: 7. The DNA of the CDR3 is TGTGCCAGCAGTGAGTGGCAGGGGGCGTCCGAGCAGTACTTC. Translation: CASSEWQGASEQYF.

The rearrangement links TRBV4-1 to TRBJ2-5, with TRBD2 identical over 9 bases. This CDR3 comprises 17 residues. The ends lost 0 bases at V and 5 bases at J; junction bases unmatched: 10. Germline CDR1 and CDR2: MGHRA and YSYEKL. Here the CDR3 reads CASSQEGAGGPGETQYF. CDR3 DNA sequence: TGCGCCAGCAGCCAAGAGGGTGCGGGAGGGCCGGGGGAGACCCAGTACTTC.

The chain joins TRBV5-4 to TRBJ2-7, with 8 bases identical to TRBD1. This CDR3 has 14 residues. From germline, CDR1 is SGHNT and CDR2 YYREEE (reference sequence). V shed 0 bases, J shed 4 bases, and the junction held 3 bases outside the gene matches. CDR3 loop: CASSLVGQGYEQYF. CDR3 nucleotide sequence: TGTGCCAGCAGCTTGGTTGGACAGGGTTACGAGCAGTACTTC.